This T cell receptor (beta chain) stems from a study of blood T cell repertoires in COVID-19. In the study overall: Sites in the United States, Italy and Spain provided acute and convalescent COVID-19 samples. In each case, the material was cDNA or gDNA derived from T cells, B-cell-depleted T cells, or PBMCs.

Germline CDR1 reads MGHRA; CDR2 reads YSYEKL. Trimming took 8 bases from V and 1 from J, leaving 17 bases between them. The CDR3 extends over 15 amino acids. Authors' data handling: How many nucleated cells were present was estimated from reference gene primer amplification. The table came from immunoSEQ multiplex PCR; TCRdb's copy has only in-frame clones and leaves some out. The DNA was the basis for D and trimming; V, J and clone size are from that table. The sample records 400,000 to 550,000 clones, 75% to 90% being singletons. The gene calls are TRBV4-1 and TRBJ1-1; no reliable D call. What was sequenced was peripheral blood. The clonotype comes from a woman aged 25 to 45 with acute or convalescent COVID-19. In DNA form, the CDR3 reads TGCGCCAGCCAGAACCCGTCCGATCCGAACACTGAAGCTTTCTTT. Protein sequence: CASQNPSDPNTEAFF.